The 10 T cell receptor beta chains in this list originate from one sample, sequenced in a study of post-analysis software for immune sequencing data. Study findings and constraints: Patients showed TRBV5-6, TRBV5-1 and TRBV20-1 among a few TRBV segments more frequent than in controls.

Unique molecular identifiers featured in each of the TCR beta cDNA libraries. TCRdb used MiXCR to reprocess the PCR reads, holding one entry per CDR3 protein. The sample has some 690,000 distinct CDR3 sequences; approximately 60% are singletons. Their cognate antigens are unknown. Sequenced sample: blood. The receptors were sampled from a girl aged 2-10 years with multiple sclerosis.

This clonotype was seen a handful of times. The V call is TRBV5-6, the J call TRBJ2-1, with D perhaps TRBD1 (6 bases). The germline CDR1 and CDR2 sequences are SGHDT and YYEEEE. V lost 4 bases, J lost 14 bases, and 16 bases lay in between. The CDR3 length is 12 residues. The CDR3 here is CASSRQGPREFF. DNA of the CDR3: TGTGCCAGCAGCCGTCAGGGGCCCCGTGAGTTCTTC. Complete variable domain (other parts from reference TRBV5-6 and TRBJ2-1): DAGVTQSPTHLIKTRGQQVTLRCSPKSGHDTVSWYQQALGQGPQFIFQYYEEEERQRGNFPDRFSGHQFPNYSSELNVNALLLGDSALYLCASSRQGPREFFGPGTRLTVL.

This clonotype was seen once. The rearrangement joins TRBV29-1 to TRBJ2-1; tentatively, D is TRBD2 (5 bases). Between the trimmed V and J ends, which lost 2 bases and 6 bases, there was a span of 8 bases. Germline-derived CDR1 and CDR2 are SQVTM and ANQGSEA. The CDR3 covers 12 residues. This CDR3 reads CSVEPGINEQFF. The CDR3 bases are TGCAGCGTTGAACCCGGGATCAATGAGCAGTTCTTC.

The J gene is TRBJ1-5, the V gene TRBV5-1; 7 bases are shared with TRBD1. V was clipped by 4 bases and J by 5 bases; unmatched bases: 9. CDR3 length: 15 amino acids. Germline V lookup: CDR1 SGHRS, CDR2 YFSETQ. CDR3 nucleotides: TGCGCCAGCAGCACGGGGACAGCCCCTTATCAGCCCCAGCATTTT. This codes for CASSTGTAPYQPQHF. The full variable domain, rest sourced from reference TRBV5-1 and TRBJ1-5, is KAGVTQTPRYLIKTRGQQVTLSCSPISGHRSVSWYQQTPGQGLQFLFEYFSETQRNKGNFPGRFSGRQFSNSRSEMNVSTLELGDSALYLCASSTGTAPYQPQHFGDGTRLSIL.

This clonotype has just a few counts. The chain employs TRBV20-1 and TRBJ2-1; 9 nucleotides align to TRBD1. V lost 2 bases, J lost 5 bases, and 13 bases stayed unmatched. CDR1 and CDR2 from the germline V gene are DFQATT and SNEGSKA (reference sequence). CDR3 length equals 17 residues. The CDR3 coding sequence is TGCAGTGCTAGAACAAACACAGGGGGCGTTTTGAACAATGAGCAGTTCTTC. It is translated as CSARTNTGGVLNNEQFF.

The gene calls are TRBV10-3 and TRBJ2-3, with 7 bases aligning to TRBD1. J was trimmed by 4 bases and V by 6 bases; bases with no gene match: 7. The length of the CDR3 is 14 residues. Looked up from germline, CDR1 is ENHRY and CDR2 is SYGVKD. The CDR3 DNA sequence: TGTGCCATCAGCAGCGACGGGACAGCAGATACGCAGTATTTT. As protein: CAISSDGTADTQYF.

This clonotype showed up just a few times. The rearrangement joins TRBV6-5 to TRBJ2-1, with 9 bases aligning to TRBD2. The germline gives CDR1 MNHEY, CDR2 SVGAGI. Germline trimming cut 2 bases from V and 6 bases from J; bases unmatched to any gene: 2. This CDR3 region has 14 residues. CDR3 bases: TGTGCCAGCAGTTACGCAGCGGGGGGCAATGAGCAGTTCTTC. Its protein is CASSYAAGGNEQFF.

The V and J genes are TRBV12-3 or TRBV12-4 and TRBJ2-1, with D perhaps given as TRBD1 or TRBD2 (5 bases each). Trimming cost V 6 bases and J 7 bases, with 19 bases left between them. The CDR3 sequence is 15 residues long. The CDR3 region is CASRLPGPMENEQFF. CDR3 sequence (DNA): TGTGCCAGCAGGCTACCGGGACCGATGGAGAATGAGCAGTTCTTC.

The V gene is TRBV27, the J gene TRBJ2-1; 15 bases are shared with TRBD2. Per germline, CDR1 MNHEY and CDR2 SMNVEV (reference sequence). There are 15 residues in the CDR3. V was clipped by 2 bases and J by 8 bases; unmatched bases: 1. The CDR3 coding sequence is TGTGCCAGCAGTTTAGGGACTAGCGGGGGGTATGAGCAGTTCTTC. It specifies CASSLGTSGGYEQFF.

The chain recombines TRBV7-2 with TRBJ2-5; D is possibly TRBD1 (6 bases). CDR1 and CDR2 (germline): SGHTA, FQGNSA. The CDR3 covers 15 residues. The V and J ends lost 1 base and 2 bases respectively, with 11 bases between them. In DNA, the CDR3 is TGTGCCAGCAGCTTAGTCGGGACAAGTCAAGAGACCCAGTACTTC. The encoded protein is CASSLVGTSQETQYF.

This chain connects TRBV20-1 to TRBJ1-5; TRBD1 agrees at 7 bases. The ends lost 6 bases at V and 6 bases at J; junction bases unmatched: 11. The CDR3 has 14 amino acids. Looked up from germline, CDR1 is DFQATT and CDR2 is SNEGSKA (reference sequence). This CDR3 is CSARTGGGSQPQHF. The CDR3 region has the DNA TGCAGTGCAAGGACAGGCGGGGGTAGTCAGCCCCAGCATTTT.